One sample yielded the 24 T cell receptor beta chains listed below, sequenced in a study of cytomegalovirus exposure and HLA in healthy donors. Primers included in the PCR were 60 Vbeta and 13 Jbeta primers. The table came from immunoSEQ multiplex PCR; TCRdb's copy has only in-frame clones and leaves some out. The data hold around 96,000 clones, with around 64% observed a single time. Sequencing input: PBMCs. Receptors originate from a man aged 60-69 years in good health and CMV-seronegative.

This chain joins TRBV19 and TRBJ1-2, with 7 bases lining up with TRBD1. CDR1 LNHDA and CDR2 SQIVND come from the germline V gene (reference sequence). The CDR3 extends over 15 amino acids. V lost 4 bases to trimming and J lost 1 base; unmatched junction nucleotides: 6. The CDR3 DNA reads as TGTGCCAGTAGTACAGGGACAGAATATAACTATGGCTACACCTTC. Translation gives CASSTGTEYNYGYTF.

This chain connects TRBV2 to TRBJ1-6; no clear D. In germline, CDR1 is SNHLY, CDR2 FYNNEI. There are 14 residues in the CDR3. Trimming took 6 bases from V and 7 from J, leaving 13 bases between them. The CDR3 is CASRTQSPNSPLHF. CDR3 DNA: TGTGCCAGCAGGACACAGAGCCCGAATTCACCCCTCCACTTT.

The chain recombines TRBV19 with TRBJ1-5, with D perhaps matching TRBD1 (6 bases). This CDR3 is built from 16 residues. The V end was cut by 3 bases, the J end by 5 bases, with 17 bases between. Germline V gives CDR1 LNHDA, CDR2 SQIVND (reference sequence). The chain's CDR3 is CASSIPQGRGDQPQHF. CDR3 coding DNA: TGTGCCAGTAGTATCCCCCAGGGGCGGGGGGATCAGCCCCAGCATTTT.

This clone came up many times. The chain uses TRBV11-2 and TRBJ2-2, with D perhaps TRBD1 (6 bases). Germline V lookup: CDR1 SGHAT, CDR2 FQNNGV. The CDR3 is made up of 14 amino acids. Trimming cost V 3 bases and J 7 bases, with 12 bases left between them. CDR3 nucleotides: TGTGCCAGCAGCTTGGGGGCTATCGTCGGGGAGCTGTTTTTT. Its protein is CASSLGAIVGELFF. The full variable domain, in which reference TRBV11-2 and TRBJ2-2 provide the parts outside the CDR3, is EAGVAQSPRYKIIEKRQSVAFWCNPISGHATLYWYQQILGQGPKLLIQFQNNGVVDDSQLPKDRFSAERLKGVDSTLKIQPAKLEDSAVYLCASSLGAIVGELFFGEGSRLTVL.

The chain links TRBV6-1 to TRBJ1-1; D remains ambiguous. The ends were cut back, 0 bases at V and 7 bases at J, with 6 bases in the middle. The CDR3 runs 12 residues. The V gene's germline CDR1 is MNHNS and CDR2 SASEGT. This CDR3 reads CASSEATREAFF. The CDR3 coding sequence is TGTGCCAGCAGTGAAGCGACACGTGAAGCTTTCTTT.

This chain uses TRBV12-5 with TRBJ2-2, with 10 bases aligning to TRBD1. Germline V gives CDR1 LGHNT, CDR2 FRNRAP. The CDR3 runs to 17 residues. V trimming: 2 bases; J trimming: 3 bases; junction bases outside the gene matches: 6. The CDR3 DNA is TGTGCTAGTGGTTTGCTCGGGACAGGGGATTACACCGGGGAGCTGTTTTTT. Its protein product is CASGLLGTGDYTGELFF.

The rearrangement uses TRBV29-1 and TRBJ2-1, with TRBD2 matching 9 bases. Germline CDR1 SQVTM, CDR2 ANQGSEA. After removal of 7 bases from V and 7 bases from J, the junction contained 14 bases not matched to a gene. The CDR3 consists of 15 residues. The CDR3 loop reads CSANPRGGFTNEQFF. CDR3 coding DNA: TGCAGCGCAAACCCGCGGGGGGGCTTTACAAATGAGCAGTTCTTC.

This clone was detected a few times. The chain is built from TRBV27 and TRBJ2-7; 7 nucleotides align to TRBD1. The CDR3 has 13 residues. V was clipped by 5 bases and J by 3 bases; unmatched bases: 4. Per the germline V gene, CDR1 is MNHEY and CDR2 is SMNVEV (reference sequence). The chain's CDR3 is CASSQRQGYEQYF. The CDR3 DNA reads as TGTGCCAGCAGTCAAAGACAGGGCTACGAGCAGTACTTC.

This clone was observed a few times. The V gene is TRBV6-6, the J gene TRBJ2-5; 9 nucleotides align to TRBD1. This CDR3 has 15 amino acids. The V segment lost 4 bases and the J segment 7 bases; nucleotides outside the gene matches: 10. The germline V gene has CDR1 MNHNY and CDR2 SVGAGI (reference sequence). The DNA of the CDR3 is TGTGCCAGCAGTTCGGCTCGGACAGGGGTGGGGACCCAGTACTTC. Translated, it gives CASSSARTGVGTQYF.

This clone was found a few times. The gene calls are TRBV7-3 and TRBJ2-7; no clear D gene. Germline loops: CDR1 SGHTA, CDR2 FQGTGA. Trimming took 2 bases from V and 2 from J, leaving 10 bases between them. The CDR3 consists of 14 residues. CDR3 amino acids: CASSLGGLTYEQYF. The CDR3 DNA follows: TGTGCCAGCAGCTTAGGCGGCCTAACCTACGAGCAGTACTTC.

Points on this clone: The conserved closing phenylalanine or tryptophan is absent in this CDR3, likely reflecting a read error. V and J are TRBV19 and TRBJ1-6; 9 nucleotides agree with TRBD1. Unmatched junction bases numbered 6, after V lost 4 bases and J lost 8 bases. The CDR3 spans 15 residues. Germline V CDR1 and CDR2: LNHDA, SQIVND (reference sequence). The CDR3 protein is CASSKDRGLYSPLHL. The CDR3 bases are TGTGCCAGTAGTAAGGACAGGGGACTTTATTCACCCCTCCACCTT.

The V call is TRBV11-3, the J call TRBJ2-7; D is uncertain. The V gene's germline CDR1 is SGHNT and CDR2 YENEEA. V shed 6 bases and J shed 2 bases, with 8 bases lying between them. The CDR3 consists of 12 residues. CDR3 in amino acids: CASSDSTYEQYF. The CDR3 nucleotides are TGTGCCAGCAGTGACTCAACCTACGAGCAGTACTTC. The whole variable domain, remainder taken from reference TRBV11-3 and TRBJ2-7, is EAGVVQSPRYKIIEKKQPVAFWCNPISGHNTLYWYLQNLGQGPELLIRYENEEAVDDSQLPKDRFSAERLKGVDSTLKIQPAELGDSAVYLCASSDSTYEQYFGPGTRLTVT.

This clone was counted only a few times. J is TRBJ2-5 and V is TRBV5-1; 11 bases are a match to TRBD1. Germline V CDR1 and CDR2: SGHRS, YFSETQ. The CDR3 loop spans 16 amino acids. The junction had 9 bases not matched to a gene; V was cut back by 4 bases and J by 4 bases. The CDR3 bases are TGCGCCAGCAGCCCGGGGACAGGGGGAAAAGGAGAGACCCAGTACTTC. Translated: CASSPGTGGKGETQYF. Full variable domain (outside the CDR3, taken from reference TRBV5-1 and TRBJ2-5): KAGVTQTPRYLIKTRGQQVTLSCSPISGHRSVSWYQQTPGQGLQFLFEYFSETQRNKGNFPGRFSGRQFSNSRSEMNVSTLELGDSALYLCASSPGTGGKGETQYFGPGTRLLVL.

This clone was seen only once. The gene calls are TRBV10-2 and TRBJ2-3; possibly TRBD2 for D (6 bases). The CDR3 is 16 residues long. Trimming cost V 7 bases and J 5 bases, with 22 bases left between them. CDR1 and CDR2 (germline): WSHSY, SAAADI. The CDR3 loop reads CASTPRDFPRGDTQYF. CDR3 DNA: TGCGCCAGCACGCCCCGGGACTTTCCTCGTGGAGATACGCAGTATTTT.

This clone is a singleton in its sample. The genes are TRBV7-9 and TRBJ1-1; possibly TRBD1 for D (5 bases). Germline V gene sequence: CDR1 SEHNR, CDR2 FQNEAQ (reference sequence). V lost 7 bases and J lost 0, with 12 bases in between. The CDR3 length is 14 residues. In DNA form, the CDR3 reads TGTGCCAGCACGGGGGAGGGCGTGAACACTGAAGCTTTCTTT. Residues: CASTGEGVNTEAFF.

The chain has TRBV11-2 and TRBJ2-3; TRBD1 matches at 9 bases. The CDR3 spans 17 residues. Germline V gene lookup returns CDR1 SGHAT and CDR2 FQNNGV. V dropped 3 bases and J dropped 0; count of bases not matched to a gene: 7. The CDR3 DNA reads as TGTGCCAGCAGCTTTCGAGCGGGACAGGGAAGCACAGATACGCAGTATTTT. Encoded protein: CASSFRAGQGSTDTQYF.

The V call is TRBV18, the J call TRBJ2-3; D is uncertain. V lost 2 bases and J lost 2, with 8 bases in between. This CDR3 is 14 amino acids long. CDR1 KGHSH and CDR2 LQKENI come from the germline V gene. The CDR3, as DNA: TGTGCCAGCTCACCATCCCAGATCACAGATACGCAGTATTTT. This codes for CASSPSQITDTQYF.

The genes are TRBV10-3 and TRBJ1-2; 8 nucleotides agree with TRBD1. J gave up 3 bases and V 6 bases, and 18 bases lay outside the gene matches. This CDR3 has 18 residues. Germline CDR1 reads ENHRY; CDR2 reads SYGVKD. The CDR3 loop reads CAIRGDRTLRGEDYGYTF. The CDR3 nucleotides read TGTGCCATCAGGGGGGACAGGACATTAAGAGGGGAAGACTATGGCTACACCTTC.

This clone has only one observation. The chain recombines TRBV18 with TRBJ1-5; 10 nucleotides line up with TRBD1. V trimming: 2 bases; J trimming: 6 bases; junction bases outside the gene matches: 4. The CDR3 consists of 15 residues. Per the germline V gene, CDR1 is KGHSH and CDR2 is LQKENI. This chain's CDR3 is CASSPGTGEGQPQHF. The CDR3 DNA is TGTGCCAGCTCACCAGGGACAGGGGAGGGTCAGCCCCAGCATTTT. Filled out from reference TRBV18 and TRBJ1-5, the complete variable domain reads NAGVMQNPRHLVRRRGQEARLRCSPMKGHSHVYWYRQLPEEGLKFMVYLQKENIIDESGMPKERFSAEFPKEGPSILRIQQVVRGDSAAYFCASSPGTGEGQPQHFGDGTRLSIL.

The genes are TRBV30 and TRBJ2-7; maybe TRBD2 (5 bases). V gave up 7 bases and J gave up 0 bases, with 16 bases separating them. The CDR3 runs to 14 residues. Germline V CDR1 and CDR2: GTSNPN, SVGIG (reference sequence). In nucleotides, the CDR3 is TGTGCCTCCAAAGCGGATTCCTCCTCCTACGAGCAGTACTTC. Amino acid sequence: CASKADSSSYEQYF.

Turning to this clone: Since a much larger clone is just one base distant, this may be a read error. V gene TRBV13 combines with J gene TRBJ1-2; D is possibly TRBD1 (6 bases). The CDR3 is 16 amino acids. The V gene's germline CDR1 is PRHDT and CDR2 FYEKMQ (reference sequence). In DNA, the CDR3 is TGTGCCAGCAGCTTAGACAGGGAAATAGCTAACTATGGCTACGCCTTC. Translated: CASSLDREIANYGYAF.

With respect to this clone: The junction departs from germline at one end; a sequencing error may be responsible. The chain couples TRBV7-7 to TRBJ2-1; 10 positions match TRBD2. The length of the CDR3 is 15 residues. Germline V CDR1 and CDR2: SSHAT, FNYEAQ (reference sequence). The CDR3 nucleotides read TGTGCTAGCAGCTTCAGCGGGGGGGCTTTCGATGAGCAGTTCTTC. Its protein is CASSFSGGAFDEQFF.

The V gene is TRBV5-1, the J gene TRBJ1-2; D might be TRBD1 (6 bases). Trimming took 4 bases from V and 0 from J, leaving 13 bases between them. The germline V gene encodes CDR1 SGHRS and CDR2 YFSETQ. The CDR3 is made up of 15 amino acids. Here the CDR3 DNA reads TGCGCCAGCAGCCCGGGACACCAAACTAACTATGGCTACACCTTC. This codes for CASSPGHQTNYGYTF.

The J gene is TRBJ1-1, the V gene TRBV29-1; D possibly corresponds to TRBD1 (5 bases). CDR1 and CDR2 from the germline V gene are SQVTM and ANQGSEA. The CDR3 spans 16 residues. Trimming left V 4 bases short and J 6 bases short, with 24 bases between. This chain's CDR3 is CSVVQQGGVFGAEAFF. The CDR3 DNA reads as TGCAGCGTTGTTCAGCAGGGAGGTGTATTCGGGGCTGAAGCTTTCTTT.